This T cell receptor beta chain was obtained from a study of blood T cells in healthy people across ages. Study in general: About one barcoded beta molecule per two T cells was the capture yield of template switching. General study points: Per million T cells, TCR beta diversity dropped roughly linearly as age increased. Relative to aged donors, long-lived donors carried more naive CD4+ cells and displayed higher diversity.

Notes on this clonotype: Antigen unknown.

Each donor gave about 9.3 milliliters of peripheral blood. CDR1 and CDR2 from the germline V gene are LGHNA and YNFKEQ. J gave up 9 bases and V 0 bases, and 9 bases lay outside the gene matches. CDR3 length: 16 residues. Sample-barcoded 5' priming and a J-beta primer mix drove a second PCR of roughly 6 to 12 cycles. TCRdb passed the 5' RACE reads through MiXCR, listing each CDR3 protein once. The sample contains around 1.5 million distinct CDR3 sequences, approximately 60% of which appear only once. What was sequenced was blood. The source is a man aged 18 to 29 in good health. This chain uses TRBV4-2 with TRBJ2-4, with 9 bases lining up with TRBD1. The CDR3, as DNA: TGTGCCAGCAGCCAAGATTTGACAGGGGGGCGGATCATTCAGTACTTC. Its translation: CASSQDLTGGRIIQYF.